This T cell receptor beta chain was identified in a study of spatial heterogeneity in lung cancer. Study-level findings and limits: One measure, the expanded intratumoral alpha and beta TCR count, tracked tumor mutation counts.

The CDR3 has 17 residues. V shed 6 bases, J shed 4 bases, and the junction held 17 bases outside the gene matches. The germline gives CDR1 MNHEY, CDR2 SMNVEV (reference sequence). TCR cDNA molecules each had a unique molecular identifier. TCRdb passed the 5' RACE reads through MiXCR, listing each CDR3 protein once. This sample carries 15,000 to 20,000 distinct CDR3 sequences, 7% of them seen once, and the ten largest clones take less than 25%. On this clonotype: The antigen is unknown.

Regarding time point: sample taken at primary tumor resection. A total of some 70 untreated early-stage non-small cell lung cancer patients served as donors. The clonotype comes from a female donor with early-stage non-small cell lung cancer. The chain carries TRBV27 and TRBJ1-2; 7 bases are a match to TRBD1. Sequencing was performed on lung tumor tissue, taken at surgery. The CDR3 region has the DNA TGTGCCAGCAGCGCCGGGACAGACCTCTCTTTTGGCTATGGCTACACCTTC. Translated, it gives CASSAGTDLSFGYGYTF.